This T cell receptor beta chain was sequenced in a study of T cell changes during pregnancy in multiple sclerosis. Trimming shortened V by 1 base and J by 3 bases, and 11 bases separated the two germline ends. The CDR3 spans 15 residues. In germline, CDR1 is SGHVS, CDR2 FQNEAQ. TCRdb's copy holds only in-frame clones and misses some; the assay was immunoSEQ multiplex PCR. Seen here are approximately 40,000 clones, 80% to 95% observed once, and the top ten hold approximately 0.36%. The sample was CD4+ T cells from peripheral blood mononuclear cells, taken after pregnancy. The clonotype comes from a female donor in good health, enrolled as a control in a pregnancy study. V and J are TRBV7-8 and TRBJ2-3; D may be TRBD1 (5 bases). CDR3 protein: CASSLDGSGTDTQYF. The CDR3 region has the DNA TGTGCCAGCAGCTTAGACGGGTCAGGGACAGATACGCAGTATTTT. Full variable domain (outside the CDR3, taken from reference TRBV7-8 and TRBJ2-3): GAGVSQSPRYKVAKRGQDVALRCDPISGHVSLFWYQQALGQGPEFLTYFQNEAQLDKSGLPSDRFFAERPEGSVSTLKIQRTQQEDSAVYLCASSLDGSGTDTQYFGPGTRLTVL.